This T cell receptor (beta chain) derives from a study of T-cell memory formation after mild COVID-19 (dated by TCRdb to the early 2020s). Looking at the study overall: TCR sequence clusters from the two donors were found to be largely donor specific. The cohort was made up of two young adult volunteers, one female and one male, who were previously healthy. Longitudinal TCRalpha and TCRbeta repertoire sequencing tracked T-cell clones expanding and contracting after mild COVID-19 in a couple of donors. The study at large found these results: The detection of some responding clones in pre-infection memory suggests that pre-existing cross-reactive memory T cells joined the SARS-CoV-2 response. Contracting CD4+ clones were found mainly in CM and EM memory subsets, while CD8+ clones were enriched in EMRA. Balanced CD4/CD8 phenotypes were observed for clones contracting from day 15 to 85, whereas a bias towards CD4+ was observed for a second wave of clones expanding from day 15 to 37. The study covered only a couple of mild cases, and larger cohorts including severe cases with pre-infection samples were considered necessary. Whether the second-wave clones peaking on day 37 were SARS-CoV-2 specific was not confirmed.

CDR1 and CDR2 are read off the germline V gene (reference sequence) as LGHDT and YNNKEL. CDR3 length: 15 amino acids, cysteine to phenylalanine. Only CDR3 DNA is held: 45 bases, read in frame from base 1. V is cut back by 3 bases and J by 10 bases, with 9 bases in the junction unmatched. The sequencing machine was an Illumina NovaSeq 6000. Using 5'RACE with constant-segment primers, TCRalpha and TCRbeta cDNA libraries were constructed, with sample barcodes and unique molecular identifiers added in the process. RNA was extracted from every sample with Trizol reagent. Libraries were amplified in two PCR steps, with a second sample barcode and Illumina TruSeq adapters added in the second step. The libraries were sequenced on an Illumina NovaSeq using 2 x 150 bp paired-end reads. The source study handled its data this way. With migec v1.2.7, reads were demultiplexed and then collapsed into UMI-guided consensus sequences. With mixcr v2.1.11, UMI consensuses were aligned to TRA and TRB V and J templates and assembled into clonotypes. Expanded or contracted clonotypes were those called significant by both edgeR and NoisET, with noise models trained on biological replicates. For edgeR calls, the cutoffs were a false discovery rate-adjusted p below 0.01 and a log2 fold-change threshold of 1. As an exploratory analysis of dynamics, PCA with hierarchical clustering was applied to max-normalized trajectories of the 1000 most abundant clonotypes. The CD4 or CD8 phenotype of responding clones was assigned using the separately sequenced CD4+ and CD8+ repertoires. In TCRdb, the public reads were trimmed at Q25 with fastp and aligned with MiXCR, with productive beta chains retained. Every entry covers one CDR3 protein and lists the most common genes and DNA from its rows. The authors' filters were not applied to this entry. A total of about 110,000 distinct CDR3 sequences appear in this sample, roughly 14% of them only once. Under 45% of the sample belongs to the ten largest clones.

Ficoll-Paque density gradient centrifugation was the method used to isolate PBMCs. This clonotype was seen more than once but under ten times. Its antigen is not yet known. One base away there is no much larger clone; base qualities are not given. The specimen was PBMCs or a T cell subset sorted from them (not recorded which). The receptor was derived from a man aged 18 to 30 who had mild COVID-19 (a few samples of this study predate the infection). The sample titles of this study are shuffled in the database, so cell type and time point are left out; the donor was told from shared clones. The sequence is built from TRBV3-1 and TRBJ2-1; TRBD2 fits 10 bases in the junction. The bases read TGTGCCAGCAGCCAGTCGCTGCTAGCGGGGGACGAGCAGTTCTTC. This is translated as CASSQSLLAGDEQFF.